Listed here are 9 T cell receptor beta chains from one sample, sequenced in a study of shared clonotypes between healthy human individuals. Produced via immunoSEQ multiplex PCR; TCRdb's table is partial and in-frame only. The sample lists approximately 2,300,000 clones, approximately 90% occurring once. The sample consisted of naive CD4+ T cells from PBMCs. Subset in this sample: CD45RA+ positively selected. These receptors came from a man between 18 and 35 years old in good health. Some clones in this sample may be carry-over from other donors' samples.

This clone has only one observation. The V and J genes are TRBV25-1 and TRBJ1-2; 9 bases match TRBD1. The V gene end was trimmed by 2 bases and the J gene end by 0 bases; junction bases not matched to a gene: 7. CDR1 MGHDK and CDR2 SYGVNS come from the germline V gene. This CDR3 spans 17 amino acids. DNA of the CDR3: TGTGCCAGCAGTGAACCCTTACAGGGGGCCTCTAACTATGGCTACACCTTC. Protein product: CASSEPLQGASNYGYTF.

This clone was seen only once. The chain has TRBV10-3 and TRBJ2-1, with 7 bases that match TRBD2. Per the germline V gene, CDR1 is ENHRY and CDR2 is SYGVKD. The V and J ends lost 4 bases and 7 bases, in that order; junction bases with no gene match: 7. CDR3 length equals 14 residues. The CDR3 DNA is TGTGCCATCAGTGCAGCGGGATTCCCGAATGAGCAGTTCTTC. Encoded protein: CAISAAGFPNEQFF.

The chain links TRBV11-2 to TRBJ1-1; D remains unclear. The CDR3 extends over 15 amino acids. V was cut by 2 bases and J by 1 base, with 11 bases left in between. Germline CDR1 is SGHAT and CDR2 is FQNNGV. The CDR3 sequence: CASSLRLLENTEAFF. CDR3 in DNA: TGTGCCAGCAGCTTAAGATTGTTAGAGAACACTGAAGCTTTCTTT.

On this clone itself: Different DNA sequences within this sample yield the same CDR3. The rearrangement uses TRBV5-1 and TRBJ2-1, with D unresolved. The CDR3 consists of 15 residues. Germline CDR1 reads SGHRS; CDR2 reads YFSETQ. The V and J ends lost 1 base and 2 bases respectively, with 10 bases between them. CDR3 sequence: CASSLLTGPYNEQFF. CDR3 coding DNA: TGCGCCAGCAGCTTGTTAACCGGCCCCTACAATGAGCAGTTCTTC.

This clone was recorded once. V is TRBV6-1 and J is TRBJ1-5; D is ambiguous. The CDR3 runs 14 residues. Looked up from germline, CDR1 is MNHNS and CDR2 is SASEGT. Trimming removed 4 bases at V and 7 bases at J, with 14 bases between. The CDR3 reads CASSAGSSDQPQHF. CDR3 in DNA: TGTGCCAGCAGTGCGGGGAGTAGTGACCAGCCCCAGCATTTT.

Regarding this clone: Possible read error: a much larger clone is one base away. Additional DNA sequences in this sample encode the identical CDR3. The chain has TRBV20-1 and TRBJ2-5; D is unclear. CDR1 DFQATT and CDR2 SNEGSKA come from the germline V gene (reference sequence). The CDR3 spans 10 residues. Trimming pared 3 bases from V and 3 bases from J, leaving 2 bases between. CDR3 DNA sequence: TGCAGTGCTAGCGAAGAGACCCAGTACTTC. This sequence encodes CSASEETQYF.

The rearrangement joins TRBV18 to TRBJ2-7; D unclear. In germline, CDR1 is KGHSH, CDR2 LQKENI. CDR3 length: 13 residues. Trimming removed 3 bases at V and 7 bases at J, with 13 bases between. DNA for the CDR3: TGTGCCAGCTCACCCCTCGGCTGGGGAGAGCAGTACTTC. Translated: CASSPLGWGEQYF.

This clone was recorded only once. Other DNA variants within this sample encode the same CDR3. The chain couples TRBV7-8 to TRBJ2-7; D gene unclear. CDR1 is SGHVS, CDR2 FQNEAQ, per germline. The CDR3 sequence is 12 residues long. V lost 5 bases and J 0 bases, leaving 5 bases between the germline ends. CDR3 sequence: CASSPPSYEQYF. DNA for the CDR3: TGTGCCAGCAGCCCCCCCTCCTACGAGCAGTACTTC.

The CDR3 DNA reads TGCGCCAGCATCGGCCAGAACACTGAAGCTTTCTTT. It translates to CASIGQNTEAFF. The chain recombines TRBV10-2 with TRBJ1-1; D is ambiguous. CDR1 and CDR2 (germline): WSHSY, SAAADI. The CDR3 has 12 residues. V gave up 7 bases and J gave up 1 base, with 7 bases separating them.